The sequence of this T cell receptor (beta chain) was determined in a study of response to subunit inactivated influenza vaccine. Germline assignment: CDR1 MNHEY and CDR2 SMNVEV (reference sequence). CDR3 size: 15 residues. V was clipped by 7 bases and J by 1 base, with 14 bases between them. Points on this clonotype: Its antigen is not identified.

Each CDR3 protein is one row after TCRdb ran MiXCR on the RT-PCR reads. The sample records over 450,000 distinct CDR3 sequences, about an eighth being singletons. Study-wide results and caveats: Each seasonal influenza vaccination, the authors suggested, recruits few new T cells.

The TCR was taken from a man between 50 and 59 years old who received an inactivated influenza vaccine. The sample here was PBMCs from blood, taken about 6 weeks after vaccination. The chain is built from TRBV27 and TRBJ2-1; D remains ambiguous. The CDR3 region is CASTPSSVSYNEQFF. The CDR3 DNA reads TGTGCCAGCACCCCGAGCTCGGTTTCCTACAATGAGCAGTTCTTC.